These 8 T cell receptor beta chains share one sample of origin, sequenced in a study of T-cell memory formation after mild COVID-19 (dated by TCRdb to the early 2020s). Receptors were amplified or captured by 5' RACE. Reads for this sample came from an Illumina NovaSeq 6000. Starting from the raw public reads, TCRdb applied fastp trimming at Q25, assembled clones with MiXCR and retained in-frame beta chains. Records with the same CDR3 protein are collapsed into one entry carrying the most frequent genes and DNA. Within this sample are roughly 610,000 distinct CDR3 sequences, with 15% to 20% of them counted one time only. The ten largest clones add up to 8.1% of the sample. Sequenced material: PBMCs or a T cell subset sorted from them (not recorded which). Every receptor here comes from an adult woman who had mild COVID-19 (a few samples of this study predate the infection). The sample titles of this study are shuffled in the database, so cell type and time point are left out; the donor was told from shared clones.

The chain couples TRBV5-1 to TRBJ2-2; weak D call: TRBD2 (5 bases). The CDR3 is 15 residues long. Germline CDR1 reads SGHRS; CDR2 reads YFSETQ. Deletions cut 5 bases from V and 0 bases from J, with 11 bases between. The CDR3 protein is CASRTDYANTGELFF. CDR3 DNA: TGCGCCAGCAGGACCGACTACGCGAACACCGGGGAGCTGTTTTTT.

This clonotype was counted only a few times. This chain joins TRBV18 and TRBJ2-3; D gene unclear. V shed 2 bases and J shed 0 bases, with 15 bases lying between them. The germline CDR1 and CDR2 sequences are KGHSH and LQKENI. This CDR3 comprises 17 residues. The CDR3 is CASSPIRAASSTDTQYF. The CDR3, as DNA: TGTGCCAGCTCACCAATCCGGGCAGCCTCTAGCACAGATACGCAGTATTTT.

J is TRBJ2-1 and V is TRBV29-1; possibly TRBD1 for D (8 bases). CDR3 length: 15 residues. The germline V gene has CDR1 SQVTM and CDR2 ANQGSEA. Trimming removed 4 bases at V and 0 bases at J, with 13 bases between. CDR3 sequence: CSVAGGQGSYNEQFF. The DNA for the CDR3 is TGCAGCGTTGCGGGAGGACAGGGCTCCTACAATGAGCAGTTCTTC.

In its sample, this clonotype was seen once. The chain carries TRBV29-1 and TRBJ2-7, with D possibly TRBD1 on 6 matching bases. This CDR3 is 15 amino acids long. V was cut by 8 bases and J by 1 base, with 21 bases left in between. Germline loops: CDR1 SQVTM, CDR2 ANQGSEA. In DNA, the CDR3 is TGCAGCTTCCTGACCTCGGGCAGGGGATCCTACGAGCAGTACTTC. It is translated as CSFLTSGRGSYEQYF.

The chain employs TRBV24-1 and TRBJ1-1; tentative D call: TRBD1 (5 bases). Germline loops: CDR1 KGHDR, CDR2 SFDVKD. V was shortened by 6 bases and J by 2 bases, with 12 bases between the two germline ends. There are 14 residues in the CDR3. The CDR3 region is CATSPHGANTEAFF. The CDR3 coding sequence is TGTGCCACCAGTCCCCACGGGGCTAACACTGAAGCTTTCTTT.

The chain links TRBV7-9 to TRBJ2-7, with D unclear. The CDR3 runs to 12 residues. Trimming left V 6 bases short and J 5 bases short, with 11 bases between. Germline V lookup: CDR1 SEHNR, CDR2 FQNEAQ (reference sequence). The CDR3 DNA reads as TGTGCCAGCAGTGCTATAGGGCACGAGCAGTACTTC. Its translation is CASSAIGHEQYF.

The table lists this clonotype with a few counts. This chain links TRBV12-3 or TRBV12-4 with TRBJ2-1, with TRBD2 as a possible D gene (6 bases). V was clipped by 5 bases and J by 7 bases, with 12 bases between them. The CDR3 covers 13 residues. The CDR3 here is CASSPSGVNEQFF. The CDR3 bases are TGTGCCAGCAGTCCCTCGGGAGTTAATGAGCAGTTCTTC.

In its sample, this clonotype was seen a few times. This chain links TRBV5-5 with TRBJ2-7, with 8 bases fitting TRBD1. The J segment lost 2 bases and the V segment lost 4 bases, leaving 8 bases of the junction unmatched. This CDR3 contains 15 residues. Germline lookup yields CDR1 SGHKS and CDR2 YYEKEE (reference sequence). The CDR3 DNA follows: TGTGCCAGCAGCGGGGGACAGGACCTCACCTACGAGCAGTACTTC. This codes for CASSGGQDLTYEQYF.